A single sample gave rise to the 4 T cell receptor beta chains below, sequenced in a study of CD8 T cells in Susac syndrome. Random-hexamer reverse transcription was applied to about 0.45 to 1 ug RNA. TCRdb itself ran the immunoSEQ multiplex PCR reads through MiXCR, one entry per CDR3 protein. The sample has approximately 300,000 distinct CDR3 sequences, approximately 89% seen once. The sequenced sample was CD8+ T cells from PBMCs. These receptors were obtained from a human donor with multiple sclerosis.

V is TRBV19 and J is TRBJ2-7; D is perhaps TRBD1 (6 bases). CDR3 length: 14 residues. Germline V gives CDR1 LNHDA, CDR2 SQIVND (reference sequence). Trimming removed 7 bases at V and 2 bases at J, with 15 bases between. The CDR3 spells CASKGTQGTYEQYF. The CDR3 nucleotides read TGTGCCAGTAAGGGAACCCAGGGGACCTACGAGCAGTACTTC.

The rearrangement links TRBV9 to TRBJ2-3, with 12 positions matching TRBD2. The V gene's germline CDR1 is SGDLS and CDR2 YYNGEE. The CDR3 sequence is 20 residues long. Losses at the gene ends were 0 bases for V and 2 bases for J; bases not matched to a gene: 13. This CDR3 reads CASSVDASGRAGVDTDTQYF. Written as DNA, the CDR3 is TGTGCCAGCAGCGTAGATGCTAGCGGGAGGGCCGGGGTTGACACAGATACGCAGTATTTT.

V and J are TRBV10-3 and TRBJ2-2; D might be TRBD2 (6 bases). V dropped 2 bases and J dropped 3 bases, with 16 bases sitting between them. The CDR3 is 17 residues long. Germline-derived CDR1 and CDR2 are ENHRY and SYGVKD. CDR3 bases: TGTGCCATCAGTGAGCCGGGACTCCATGGGTACACCGGGGAGCTGTTTTTT. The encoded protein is CAISEPGLHGYTGELFF.

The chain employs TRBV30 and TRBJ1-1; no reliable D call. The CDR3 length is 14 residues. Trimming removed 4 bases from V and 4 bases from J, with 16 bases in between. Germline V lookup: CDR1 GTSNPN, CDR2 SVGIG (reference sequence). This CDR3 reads CAWTDFFGSTEAFF. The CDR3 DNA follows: TGTGCCTGGACCGACTTTTTCGGGAGCACTGAAGCTTTCTTT.